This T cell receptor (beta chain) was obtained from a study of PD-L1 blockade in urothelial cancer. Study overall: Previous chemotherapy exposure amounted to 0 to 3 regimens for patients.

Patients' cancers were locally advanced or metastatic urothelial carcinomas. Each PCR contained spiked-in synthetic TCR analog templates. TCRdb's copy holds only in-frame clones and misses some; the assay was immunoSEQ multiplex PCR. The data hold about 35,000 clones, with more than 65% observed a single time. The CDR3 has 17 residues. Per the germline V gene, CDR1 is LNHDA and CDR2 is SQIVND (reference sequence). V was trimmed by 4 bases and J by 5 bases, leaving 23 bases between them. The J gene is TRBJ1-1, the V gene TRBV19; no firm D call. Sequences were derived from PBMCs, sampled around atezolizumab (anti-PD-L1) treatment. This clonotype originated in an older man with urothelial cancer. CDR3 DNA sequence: TGTGCCAGTAGTACCCGGACCCCCCGGTCCGGAGGGACTGAAGCTTTCTTT. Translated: CASSTRTPRSGGTEAFF. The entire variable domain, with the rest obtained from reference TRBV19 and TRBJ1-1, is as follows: DGGITQSPKYLFRKEGQNVTLSCEQNLNHDAMYWYRQDPGQGLRLIYYSQIVNDFQKGDIAEGYSVSREKKESFPLTVTSAQKNPTAFYLCASSTRTPRSGGTEAFFGQGTRLTVV.